This entry describes one TCR beta chain. Its antigen has not been determined. There are no base qualities to consult, and no much larger clone falls within one base. Hyperthyroidism patients were newly diagnosed, with disease duration under 2 months, and aged 18 to 65 years. Exclusion was applied to patients with uncontrolled infections, other autoimmune diseases, pregnancy or lactation. Diagnoses were based on clinical symptoms, serum thyroxine and TRAb, thyroid ultrasound and orbital computed tomography. Blood from progressor patients was collected at the time of first diagnosis with hyperthyroidism, before any ophthalmopathy symptoms had appeared. PBMCs were isolated from about 10 ml of fresh peripheral blood by Ficoll-Paque density gradient centrifugation. Progressor patients were initially diagnosed with Graves' hyperthyroidism and developed ophthalmopathy during follow-up. Total RNA was extracted using Trizol reagent, and RNA quality was assessed on an Agilent 2100 Bioanalyzer.

This entry comes from a study of T cells in Graves' hyperthyroidism and ophthalmopathy (dated by TCRdb to the late 2010s). In the study overall: Peripheral blood samples were taken at the time of initial diagnosis, prior to any treatment. In addition, the study compared T-cell repertoires in thyroid tissue and in blood from about 6 Graves' hyperthyroidism patients. TCR Vbeta CDR3 sequencing of 130 to 150 peripheral blood samples (over 40 ophthalmopathy, 75 or so hyperthyroidism and approximately 17 progressor patients) is reported in the paper. A discovery cohort of roughly 96 patients, roughly 40 with Graves' ophthalmopathy and more than 55 with stable Graves' hyperthyroidism, was used to find distinguishing TCR V-J signatures. Following sampling, methimazole starting at 30 mg daily was given to hyperthyroidism patients, and high-dose intravenous methylprednisolone was given to ophthalmopathy patients. The roughly 94 discovery patients were randomly divided into training and test sets at a 7:3 ratio. Whether ophthalmopathy could be predicted prospectively was tested in an independent validation cohort made up of 18 to 20 hyperthyroidism patients plus 17 patients who later progressed to ophthalmopathy. The paper as a whole reports these results and caveats: A 13 V-J signature model separated ophthalmopathy from stable hyperthyroidism, with just over 85% sensitivity and roughly 84% specificity in cross-validation and 80%/75% in testing. In validation, the model predicted progression to ophthalmopathy a median of about 6.8 months before onset, with roughly 70% sensitivity and almost 75% specificity. No statistical method was used to fix the sample size in advance, and group allocation was not hidden from the investigators. Most expanded thyroid clonotypes (frequency above 0.001) were also detected in blood, suggesting blood repertoires may reflect thyroid immune responses.

V gives up 1 base and J gives up 4 bases, and the segment between their germline ends measures 10 bases. Its CDR3 holds 15 amino acids, cysteine through phenylalanine. This entry keeps only the CDR3 DNA: 45 bases, framed from base 1. Reading the germline V gene gives CDR1 SGHNT and CDR2 YENEEA. TCR beta CDR3 regions were amplified from RNA transcripts. For the first round of RT-PCR on the TCR CDR3, the HTBI primer set was used together with the Qiagen OneStep RT-PCR kit. Libraries were constructed in a second round of multiplex PCR, after which size selection and purification were performed. Sequencing of the libraries was done on an Illumina HiSeq2000 using paired-end 100 bp reads. The authors' analysis ran thus. SOAPnuke was used to process the raw data, with reads discarded if the reads contained adapters or uncalled bases, had a mean Phred below 15, or lacked an exact constant-primer or identifier match. High-quality paired reads were merged using COPE v1.2.5, and each unique nucleotide sequence was defined as a clonotype. MiTCR v1.1 was used to align clonotypes to the IMGT TRBV, TRBD and TRBJ reference segments. Analysis was restricted to V-J combinations with a frequency above 0.0001, which covered over 98% of repertoires. The TCS score was defined as F50 (clonal expansion) divided by E x V (chaos), with BLOSUM62-based TCRdist calculated between CDR3 peptides within each V-J. Welch's t-statistics and random forest reduced roughly 500 V-J features to under 15, which were used in a naive Bayes classifier (R e1071). TCRdb reprocessed the public reads (quality trimming at Q25 with fastp, clone calling with MiXCR) and kept in-frame beta chains. Entries that share a CDR3 protein sequence are merged under the most common genes and DNA. V and J calls and clone size were set by TCRdb, not the authors. The sample table lists hundreds of thousands of distinct CDR3 sequences, 18% of them with a count of one. Jointly, the top ten make up approximately 16% of the sample.

In this chain, TRBV11-3 is recombined with TRBJ1-4, and perhaps TRBD1 as D gene, on 5 matching bases. The source material was blood. The receptor comes from a woman in her forties or fifties with Graves' hyperthyroidism that later progressed to Graves' ophthalmopathy. The CDR3 protein sequence reads: CASSLGSRDNEKLFF. Here is the DNA: TGTGCCAGCAGCTTAGGATCCAGGGATAATGAAAAACTGTTTTTT.